A selection of T cell receptor beta chains follows, all from one sample in a study of shared clonotypes between healthy human individuals. The data were produced by immunoSEQ multiplex PCR, yet TCRdb's version contains in-frame clones alone and is incomplete. Found here are about 2 million clones, just under 95% of them singletons; the top ten hold more than 0.95%. Sequences were obtained from naive CD8+ T cells sorted from blood. The receptor set was obtained from a man in his late teens or twenties in good health. The CDR3 runs from the conserved cysteine through the conserved F or W. The D gene is left open where the match is weak. Expanded clones are given a class, and other clones once, few, many or no size at all.

size	V	D	J	DNA	CDR3
once	TRBV7-2	TRBD1	TRBJ1-2	TGTGCCAGCAGTTTGGACAGGGCCAACTATGGCTACACCTTC	CASSLDRANYGYTF
NA	TRBV6-1	NA	TRBJ2-5	TGTGCCAGCAGTTCCACGTTGAGGGGGACCCAGTACTTC	CASSSTLRGTQYF
NA	TRBV7-2	NA	TRBJ1-5	TGTGCCAGCAGCTTTGGGAATCAGCCCCAGCATTTT	CASSFGNQPQHF
once	TRBV6-6	NA	TRBJ1-5	TGTGCCGCAGGCGACAGCGAATATAGCAATCAGCCCCAGCATTTT	CAAGDSEYSNQPQHF
NA	TRBV11-2	TRBD1	TRBJ1-1	TGTGCCAGCAGCGCGGGGACAGGGGGGAACACTGAAGCTTTCTTT	CASSAGTGGNTEAFF
NA	TRBV28	NA	TRBJ2-5	TGTGCCAGCAGCATCTCCGGGTACCAAGAGACCCAGTACTTC	CASSISGYQETQYF
NA	TRBV6-5	TRBD1	TRBJ1-1	TGTGCCAGCAGTTACTCTACAGGGGGCACTGAAGCTTTCTTT	CASSYSTGGTEAFF
NA	TRBV19	NA	TRBJ1-2	TGTGCCAGTAGTGCGACGTCTGGCGGCTACACCTTC	CASSATSGGYTF
NA	TRBV2	NA	TRBJ2-2	TGTGCCAGCAGTGGGATAGGCACCGGGGAGCTGTTTTTT	CASSGIGTGELFF
NA	TRBV4-2	NA	TRBJ1-1	TGTGCCAGCAGCCAAGAGTGGGGTCCGGGTACTGAAGCTTTCTTT	CASSQEWGPGTEAFF
NA	TRBV5-1	TRBD1	TRBJ2-7	TGCGCCAGCAGCACCGACAGGGAGCTTCGGTACGAGCAGTACTTC	CASSTDRELRYEQYF
NA	TRBV4-1	TRBD2	TRBJ2-7	TGCGCCAGCAGCCGATGGACTAGCGGGAGCGACGAGCAGTACTTC	CASSRWTSGSDEQYF
NA	TRBV6-5	TRBD1	TRBJ2-7	TGTGCCAGCAGTTTGTCATGGACAGGGGGCTCCGAGCAGTACTTC	CASSLSWTGGSEQYF
NA	TRBV19	TRBD1	TRBJ2-7	TGTGCCAGTAGTAATAAACAGGGGACCGACGAGCAGTACTTC	CASSNKQGTDEQYF
NA	TRBV9	NA	TRBJ1-1	TGTGCCAGCAGCGTAGAGGGAGTACGGAGGGACACTGAAGCTTTCTTT	CASSVEGVRRDTEAFF
NA	TRBV7-9	NA	TRBJ1-6	TGTGCCAGCAGCGACCCCGGTGAGGGTAATTCACCCCTCCACTTT	CASSDPGEGNSPLHF
NA	TRBV6-1	NA	TRBJ1-4	TGTGCCAGCAGTGAAGAACAGGGCAGAGAAAAACTGTTTTTT	CASSEEQGREKLFF